This T cell receptor (beta chain) was documented in a study of OX40 agonist ivuxolimab in advanced cancers. Using immunoSEQ multiplex PCR, the repertoire was profiled, and TCRdb retains in-frame clones only, with some absent. The table has 25,000 to 35,000 clones, 65% to 85% seen once. Germline V CDR1 and CDR2: KGHSH, LQKENI. This CDR3 spans 14 amino acids. Between the trimmed V and J ends, which lost 3 bases and 0 bases, there was a span of 6 bases. The sequence derives from an adult with an advanced solid tumor such as melanoma, head and neck, liver or kidney cancer. Sequences were derived from CD4+ or CD8+ T cells sorted from blood, sampled in a trial of the OX40 agonist ivuxolimab. The rearrangement links TRBV18 to TRBJ1-3, with D unresolved. The CDR3 DNA sequence: TGTGCCAGCTCACCTCCGCTCTCTGGAAACACCATATATTTT. Its protein is CASSPPLSGNTIYF.